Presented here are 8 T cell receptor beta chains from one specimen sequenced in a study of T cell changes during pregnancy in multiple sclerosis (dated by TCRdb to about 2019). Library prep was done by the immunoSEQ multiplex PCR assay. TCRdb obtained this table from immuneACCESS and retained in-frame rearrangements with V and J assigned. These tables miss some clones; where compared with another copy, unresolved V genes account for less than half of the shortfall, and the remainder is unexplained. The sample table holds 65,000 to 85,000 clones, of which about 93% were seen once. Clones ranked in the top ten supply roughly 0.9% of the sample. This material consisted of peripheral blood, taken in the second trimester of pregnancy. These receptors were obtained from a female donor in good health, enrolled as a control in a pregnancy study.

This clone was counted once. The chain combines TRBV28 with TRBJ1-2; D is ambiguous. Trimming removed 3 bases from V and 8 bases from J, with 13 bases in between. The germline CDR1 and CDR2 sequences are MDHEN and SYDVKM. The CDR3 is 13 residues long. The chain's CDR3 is CASSFRDSRGYTF. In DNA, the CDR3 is TGTGCCAGCAGTTTTCGGGATTCGCGGGGCTACACCTTC.

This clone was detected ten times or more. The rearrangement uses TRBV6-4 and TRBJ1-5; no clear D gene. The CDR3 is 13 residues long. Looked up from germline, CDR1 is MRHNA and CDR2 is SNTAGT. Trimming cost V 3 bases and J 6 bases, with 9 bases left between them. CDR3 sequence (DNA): TGTGCCAGCAGTGAACGGGGAACTCAGCCCCAGCATTTT. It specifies CASSERGTQPQHF.

The DNA for the CDR3 is TGTGCCAGCAGCTTATCGCGAGGGGAGGTCAGCAATCAGCCCCAGCATTTT. Protein sequence: CASSLSRGEVSNQPQHF. The gene calls are TRBV5-6 and TRBJ1-5, with a tentative D call TRBD1 (5 bases). CDR3 length: 17 amino acids. V shed 2 bases and J shed 1 base, with 16 bases lying between them. Germline loops: CDR1 SGHDT, CDR2 YYEEEE.

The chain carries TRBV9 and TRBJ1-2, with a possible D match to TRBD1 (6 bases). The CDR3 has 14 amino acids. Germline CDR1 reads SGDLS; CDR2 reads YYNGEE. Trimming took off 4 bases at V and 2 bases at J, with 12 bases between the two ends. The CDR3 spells CASSRQGQNYGYTF. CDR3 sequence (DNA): TGTGCCAGCAGCCGTCAGGGACAAAACTATGGCTACACCTTC. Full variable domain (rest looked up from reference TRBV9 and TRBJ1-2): DSGVTQTPKHLITATGQRVTLRCSPRSGDLSVYWYQQSLDQGLQFLIQYYNGEERAKGNILERFSAQQFPDLHSELNLSSLELGDSALYFCASSRQGQNYGYTFGSGTRLTVV.

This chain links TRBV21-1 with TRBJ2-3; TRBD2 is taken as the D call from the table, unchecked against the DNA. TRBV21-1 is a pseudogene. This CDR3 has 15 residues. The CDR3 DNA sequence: TGTGCCAGCCACCGACTAGCGGCTAGCACAGATACGCAGTATTTT. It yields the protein CASHRLAASTDTQYF.

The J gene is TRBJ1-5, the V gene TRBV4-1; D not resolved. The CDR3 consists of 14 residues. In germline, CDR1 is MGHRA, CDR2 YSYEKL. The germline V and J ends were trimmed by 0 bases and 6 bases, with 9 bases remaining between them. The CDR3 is CASSQDSGVQPQHF. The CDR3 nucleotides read TGCGCCAGCAGCCAAGATTCCGGGGTTCAGCCCCAGCATTTT.

In DNA form, the CDR3 reads TGTGCCAGCACCGCAAGGGGGCAGCCCCAGCATTTT. This translates into CASTARGQPQHF. The chain has TRBV2 and TRBJ1-5; a weak D match, TRBD1 (6 bases). Deletions cut 7 bases from V and 7 bases from J, with 11 bases between. The CDR3 covers 12 residues. Germline V gene data show CDR1 as SNHLY and CDR2 as FYNNEI. The entire variable domain, with the rest obtained from reference TRBV2 and TRBJ1-5, is as follows: EPEVTQTPSHQVTQMGQEVILRCVPISNHLYFYWYRQILGQKVEFLVSFYNNEISEKSEIFDDQFSVERPDGSNFTLKIRSTKLEDSAMYFCASTARGQPQHFGDGTRLSIL.

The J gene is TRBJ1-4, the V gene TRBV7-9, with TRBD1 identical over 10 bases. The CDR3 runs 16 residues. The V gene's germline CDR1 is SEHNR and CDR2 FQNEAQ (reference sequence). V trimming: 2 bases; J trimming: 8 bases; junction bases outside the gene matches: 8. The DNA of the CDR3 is TGTGCCAGCAGCTTAATGGGTGACAGGGGGCGAGAAAAACTGTTTTTT. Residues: CASSLMGDRGREKLFF.